The 22 T cell receptor beta chains in this list originate from one sample, sequenced in a study of cytomegalovirus exposure and HLA in healthy donors. Produced via immunoSEQ multiplex PCR; TCRdb's table is partial and in-frame only. The sample shows 150,000 to 200,000 clones, about nine tenths of them seen only once. Sequencing was done on a sample of PBMCs. The receptors were gathered from a woman aged 30 to 39 in good health and CMV-seronegative.

CDR3 loop: CASSLWGQQGADTQYF. DNA for the CDR3: TGTGCCAGCAGTTTATGGGGTCAGCAGGGGGCAGATACGCAGTATTTT. The chain couples TRBV28 to TRBJ2-3; TRBD1 agrees at 7 bases. The ends lost 0 bases at V and 4 bases at J; junction bases unmatched: 7. The length of the CDR3 is 16 residues. The germline gives CDR1 MDHEN, CDR2 SYDVKM.

V is TRBV10-3 and J is TRBJ1-2; D is unclear. The germline V gene has CDR1 ENHRY and CDR2 SYGVKD. V was shortened by 9 bases and J by 1 base, with 9 bases between the two germline ends. The CDR3 spans 12 residues. The CDR3 DNA follows: TGTGCCATAGGTACGGATAACTATGGCTACACCTTC. It is translated as CAIGTDNYGYTF.

This clone has a single count. This chain links TRBV5-1 with TRBJ1-2, with D unresolved. V lost 4 bases and J 8 bases, leaving 12 bases between the germline ends. CDR3 length equals 12 residues. The V gene's germline CDR1 is SGHRS and CDR2 YFSETQ. The CDR3 spells CASSKRNGGYTF. The CDR3 bases are TGCGCCAGCAGCAAGCGGAATGGGGGCTACACCTTC.

This clone occurred once. The chain couples TRBV28 to TRBJ2-7, with D uncertain. V was cut by 5 bases and J by 2 bases, with 10 bases left in between. The CDR3 totals 13 residues. The germline V gene encodes CDR1 MDHEN and CDR2 SYDVKM. In DNA form, the CDR3 reads TGTGCCAGCAGTGCCACTTCAACCTACGAGCAGTACTTC. This sequence encodes CASSATSTYEQYF.

The chain uses TRBV2 and TRBJ2-7, with 7 nucleotides matching TRBD1. There are 13 residues in the CDR3. CDR1 and CDR2 from the germline V gene are SNHLY and FYNNEI. Losses at the gene ends were 6 bases for V and 2 bases for J; bases not matched to a gene: 4. Here the CDR3 reads CASRGTDTYEQYF. DNA for the CDR3: TGTGCCAGCAGGGGGACAGATACCTACGAGCAGTACTTC.

The rearrangement uses TRBV14 and TRBJ1-1; D unclear. V was trimmed by 4 bases and J by 2 bases, leaving 14 bases between them. The CDR3 runs 15 residues. In germline, CDR1 is SGHDN, CDR2 FVKESK. CDR3 nucleotides: TGTGCCAGCAGCCGCCTCGGAGCAGATAACACTGAAGCTTTCTTT. It specifies CASSRLGADNTEAFF.

This clone showed up just a few times. The V and J genes are TRBV6-5 and TRBJ1-2; a possible D gene is TRBD1 (5 bases). The length of the CDR3 is 13 residues. V dropped 8 bases and J dropped 4 bases, with 14 bases sitting between them. The germline CDR1 and CDR2 sequences are MNHEY and SVGAGI. The CDR3 region has the DNA TGTGCCAGCTCCCCGCCGCAGGGCTATGGCTACACCTTC. Protein sequence: CASSPPQGYGYTF.

The chain links TRBV9 to TRBJ2-7; D might be TRBD1 (6 bases). V was cut by 4 bases and J by 2 bases, with 16 bases left in between. Germline CDR1 is SGDLS and CDR2 is YYNGEE. The CDR3 loop spans 15 amino acids. The CDR3 region is CASSPGTKTTYEQYF. CDR3 in DNA: TGTGCCAGCAGCCCAGGGACAAAAACGACCTACGAGCAGTACTTC.

The genes are TRBV2 and TRBJ2-1; D not resolved. Trimming removed 4 bases at V and 5 bases at J, with 9 bases between. CDR3 length: 13 amino acids. Germline V gene sequence: CDR1 SNHLY, CDR2 FYNNEI. CDR3 DNA sequence: TGTGCCAGCAGTGTCTCTAGGAACAATGAGCAGTTCTTC. Its translation is CASSVSRNNEQFF.

This clone was observed a single time. The chain combines TRBV7-9 with TRBJ2-5, with a possible D match to TRBD2 (6 bases). V gave up 5 bases and J gave up 5 bases, with 21 bases separating them. Germline V gene data show CDR1 as SEHNR and CDR2 as FQNEAQ (reference sequence). CDR3 length: 16 amino acids. The CDR3: CASSPSQAGRRETQYF. For the CDR3, the DNA is TGTGCCAGCAGCCCCAGCCAAGCGGGCCGACGGGAGACCCAGTACTTC.

By share, this clone ranks as medium-sized. The chain couples TRBV7-9 to TRBJ2-1; D is undetermined. From germline, CDR1 is SEHNR and CDR2 FQNEAQ (reference sequence). The CDR3 spans 15 residues. Trimming took 0 bases from V and 2 from J, leaving 8 bases between them. The CDR3 here is CASSLAHDTYNEQFF. The CDR3 DNA reads as TGTGCCAGCAGCTTAGCCCACGACACCTACAATGAGCAGTTCTTC.

This chain links TRBV11-1 with TRBJ1-1; D gene ambiguous. The CDR3 consists of 13 residues. The germline gives CDR1 SGHAT, CDR2 FQDESV (reference sequence). V was trimmed by 3 bases and J by 4 bases, leaving 9 bases between them. The CDR3 region has the DNA TGTGCCAGCAGCTTGTCCCGCAGCACTGAAGCTTTCTTT. Translated, it gives CASSLSRSTEAFF.

The chain carries TRBV27 and TRBJ2-7; 7 bases fit TRBD2. The trim removed 3 bases at V and 9 bases at J, leaving 20 bases unmatched. In germline, CDR1 is MNHEY, CDR2 SMNVEV (reference sequence). The CDR3 spans 17 residues. The CDR3 DNA reads TGTGCCAGCAGTTTCTTACCCCTCGGAGGGGCTGGCGGGGGGCAGTACTTC. Protein product: CASSFLPLGGAGGGQYF.

In this sample, this clone turned up a few times. This rearrangement joins TRBV7-2 to TRBJ2-7, with D maybe TRBD1 (6 bases). V dropped 4 bases and J dropped 6 bases, with 19 bases sitting between them. Germline loops: CDR1 SGHTA, CDR2 FQGNSA. The CDR3 sequence is 15 residues long. The CDR3 sequence is CASSSATGFRGEQYF. CDR3 in DNA: TGTGCCAGCAGCTCCGCCACAGGGTTTCGAGGCGAGCAGTACTTC.

The gene calls are TRBV14 and TRBJ2-5, with 9 bases aligning to TRBD2. Per germline, CDR1 SGHDN and CDR2 FVKESK. The CDR3 covers 15 residues. With 3 bases clipped from V and 2 bases from J, the junction kept 4 bases outside the gene matches. The CDR3 sequence is CASSQTLAGQETQYF. CDR3 DNA: TGTGCCAGCAGCCAGACTCTAGCGGGACAAGAGACCCAGTACTTC.

This clone was seen at least ten times. In DNA form, the CDR3 reads TGTGCCAGCAGCTTAAGCACTGAAGCTTTCTTT. Protein sequence: CASSLSTEAFF. This chain joins TRBV7-9 and TRBJ1-1; D gene uncertain. The CDR3 covers 11 residues. Between the trimmed V and J ends, which lost 2 bases and 4 bases, there was a span of 2 bases. The V gene's germline CDR1 is SEHNR and CDR2 FQNEAQ (reference sequence).

CDR3 in amino acids: CASYSGRGIGELFF. The CDR3 DNA sequence: TGTGCCAGCTATAGCGGGAGGGGGATCGGGGAGCTGTTTTTT. The gene calls are TRBV27 and TRBJ2-2, with 11 bases fitting TRBD2. This CDR3 comprises 14 residues. Germline assignment: CDR1 MNHEY and CDR2 SMNVEV (reference sequence). With 8 bases clipped from V and 7 bases from J, the junction kept 6 bases outside the gene matches.

This sequence joins TRBV7-9 and TRBJ1-4; 11 nucleotides match TRBD1. The CDR3 contains 15 residues. V was clipped by 5 bases and J by 7 bases; unmatched bases: 6. The V gene's germline CDR1 is SEHNR and CDR2 FQNEAQ (reference sequence). This chain's CDR3 is CASSPDRGRGEKLFF. Here the CDR3 DNA reads TGTGCCAGCAGCCCGGACAGGGGGCGCGGTGAAAAACTGTTTTTT.

The J gene is TRBJ2-5, the V gene TRBV5-6, with TRBD1 matching over 7 bases. Germline CDR1 is SGHDT and CDR2 is YYEEEE. V trimming: 0 bases; J trimming: 5 bases; junction bases outside the gene matches: 7. The CDR3 covers 15 residues. The CDR3 region has the DNA TGTGCCAGCAGCTTGGTTCGACAGGGCGGGGAGACCCAGTACTTC. It yields the protein CASSLVRQGGETQYF.

The DNA of the CDR3 is TGTGCCAGCAGCTTAGCGTGGGGGGCGCACGGCTACACCTTC. This encodes CASSLAWGAHGYTF. The V and J genes are TRBV7-9 and TRBJ1-2; D possibly corresponds to TRBD1 (6 bases). Germline-derived CDR1 and CDR2 are SEHNR and FQNEAQ (reference sequence). With 0 bases removed from V and 8 bases from J, the gap between germline ends came to 13 bases. This CDR3 comprises 14 residues.

This clone is a singleton in its sample. V and J are TRBV6-5 and TRBJ1-1, with TRBD1 matching over 7 bases. CDR1 and CDR2 from the germline V gene are MNHEY and SVGAGI. The CDR3 contains 16 residues. With V trimmed by 4 bases and J by 1 base, 9 bases remained unmatched. CDR3 coding DNA: TGTGCCAGCAGTTTAAGACAGGGTCTATCGAACACTGAAGCTTTCTTT. This encodes CASSLRQGLSNTEAFF.

Only a few counts were recorded for this clone. The J gene is TRBJ1-2, the V gene TRBV29-1; D is unclear. CDR3 length equals 11 residues. The ends were cut back, 6 bases at V and 7 bases at J, with 12 bases in the middle. CDR1 and CDR2 from the germline V gene are SQVTM and ANQGSEA. The CDR3 spells CSVIGVLGYTF. In DNA, the CDR3 is TGCAGCGTGATAGGAGTACTTGGCTACACCTTC.